This TCR beta chain originates from a study of blood T cell repertoires in COVID-19 (dated by TCRdb to about 2020). The study in broad terms: Samples from collaborators originated in the United States, Italy and Spain and spanned both the acute and convalescent phases of COVID-19. The material from the prospective study consisted of cDNA or gDNA derived from T cells, B-cell-depleted T cells, or PBMCs. The dataset comprised deeply sampled blood TCRbeta repertoires from subjects exposed to, actively infected with, or recovered from COVID-19. A freely available public database, intended as a resource for researchers studying the immune response to SARS-CoV-2, is where the repertoires were released. Samples were obtained from the ongoing ImmuneRACE study (first 160 participants) and from over 1,000 subjects provided by 6 global collaborators. A de-identified subject ID, COVID-19 status, age in years and sex were almost always included in the sample metadata. Where available, HLA class I and class II types were obtained from metadata supplied by the sample provider rather than from assay-based typing.

From the germline V gene (reference sequence), CDR1 is LNHDA and CDR2 is SQIVND. Relative to germline, V is missing 3 bases and J is missing 3 bases, with 3 bases of the junction outside any gene match. The CDR3 holds 14 amino acids from the cysteine to the phenylalanine. The kept DNA is CDR3 alone, 42 bases in frame from the first base. TCRbeta CDR3 regions were amplified from genomic DNA using the immunoSEQ Assay, a bias-controlled multiplex PCR. The authors' pipeline ran thus. The number of nucleated cells in each sample was estimated by amplification of reference gene primers within the assay. To quantify the absolute abundance of each unique TCRbeta CDR3 rearrangement, sequence reads were collapsed and filtered. For each sample, productive Simpson clonality was calculated as the square root of Simpson's diversity index over productive rearrangements. Held by TCRdb, this immuneACCESS table contains in-frame sequences only and omits some clones. Under half of the omission traces to an unresolved V gene where checked; the cause of the rest is unknown. V, J and clone size reflect that table, while D and trimming were determined from the DNA. The sample has about 190,000 clones on record, approximately 80% of them singletons. 20% of the sample goes to the ten largest clones.

Beyond this particular receptor, the publication reports: The amount of clinical and demographic metadata varied by source and participant and was provided uncurated.

The collaborating institutions used their own protocols to collect whole blood in K2EDTA tubes. For TCRbeta analysis, collaborator samples were shipped as frozen whole blood, as isolated PBMCs, or as DNA extracted from either sample type. With regard to this clone: Its antigen is not yet known. Per-base qualities were not stored, and no clone one base away is much larger.

The rearranged segments are TRBV19 and TRBJ2-7; 9 central nucleotides agree with TRBD1. The specimen was peripheral blood. This clonotype was obtained from a human donor in a cohort sampled during active COVID-19. The base sequence is TGTGCCAGTAGTATCCGGGACAGGGTCTACGAGCAGTACTTC. This gives the protein CASSIRDRVYEQYF.